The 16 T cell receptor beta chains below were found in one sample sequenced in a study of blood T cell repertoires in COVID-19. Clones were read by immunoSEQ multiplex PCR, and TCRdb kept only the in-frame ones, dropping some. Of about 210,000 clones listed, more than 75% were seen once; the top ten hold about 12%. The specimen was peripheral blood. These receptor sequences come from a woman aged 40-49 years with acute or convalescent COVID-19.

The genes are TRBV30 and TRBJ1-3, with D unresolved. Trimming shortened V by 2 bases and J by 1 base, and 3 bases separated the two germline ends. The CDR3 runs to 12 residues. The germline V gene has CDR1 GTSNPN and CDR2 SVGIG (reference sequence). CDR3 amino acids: CAWSPSGNTIYF. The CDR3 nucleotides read TGTGCCTGGAGTCCGTCTGGAAACACCATATATTTT.

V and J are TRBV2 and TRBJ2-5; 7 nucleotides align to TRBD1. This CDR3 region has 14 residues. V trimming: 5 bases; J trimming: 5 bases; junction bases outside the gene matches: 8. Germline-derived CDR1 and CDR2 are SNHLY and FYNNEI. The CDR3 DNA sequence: TGTGCCAGCAGTAAGACAGGGAATGGGGAGACCCAGTACTTC. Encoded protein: CASSKTGNGETQYF.

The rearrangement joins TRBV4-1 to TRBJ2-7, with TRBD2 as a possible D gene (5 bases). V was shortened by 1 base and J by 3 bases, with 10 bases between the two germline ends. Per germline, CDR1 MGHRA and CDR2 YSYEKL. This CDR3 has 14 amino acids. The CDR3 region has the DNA TGCGCCAGCAGCCAAGTGGACTCGATCTACGAGCAGTACTTC. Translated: CASSQVDSIYEQYF.

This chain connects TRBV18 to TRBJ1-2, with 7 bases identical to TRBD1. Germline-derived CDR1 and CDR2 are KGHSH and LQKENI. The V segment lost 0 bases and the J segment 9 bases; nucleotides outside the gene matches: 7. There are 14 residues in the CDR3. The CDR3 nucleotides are TGTGCCAGCTCACCACCGGGGGACAGAATTCGCTACACCTTC. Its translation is CASSPPGDRIRYTF.

The CDR3 here is CASSEASGGDEQYF. The CDR3, as DNA: TGTGCCAGCAGTGAAGCTAGCGGGGGGGACGAGCAGTACTTC. The chain is built from TRBV6-1 and TRBJ2-7; 11 bases fit TRBD2. J was trimmed by 5 bases and V by 0 bases; bases with no gene match: 0. The germline CDR1 and CDR2 sequences are MNHNS and SASEGT. The CDR3 runs to 14 residues.

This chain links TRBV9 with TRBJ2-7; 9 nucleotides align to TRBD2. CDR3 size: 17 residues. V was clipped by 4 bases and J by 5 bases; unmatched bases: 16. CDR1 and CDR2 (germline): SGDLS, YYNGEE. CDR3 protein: CASSSRTGTSYQHEQYF. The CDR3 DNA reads TGTGCCAGCAGCTCGCGAACCGGGACTAGCTATCAGCACGAGCAGTACTTC.

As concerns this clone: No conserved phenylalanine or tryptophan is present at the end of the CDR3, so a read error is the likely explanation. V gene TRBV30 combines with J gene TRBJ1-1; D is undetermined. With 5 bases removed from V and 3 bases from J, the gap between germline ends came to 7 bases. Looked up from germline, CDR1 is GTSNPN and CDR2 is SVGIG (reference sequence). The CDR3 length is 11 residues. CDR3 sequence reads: CAWGDYTEAFL. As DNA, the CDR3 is TGTGCCTGGGGTGACTACACTGAAGCTTTCCTT.

The CDR3 region is CASSPLTGGDGYTF. DNA of the CDR3: TGTGCCAGCTCACCACTGACAGGCGGCGATGGCTACACCTTC. The V and J genes are TRBV18 and TRBJ1-2, with TRBD1 as a possible D gene (6 bases). Trimming took off 1 base at V and 6 bases at J, with 12 bases between the two ends. In germline, CDR1 is KGHSH, CDR2 LQKENI. The CDR3 is 14 residues long.

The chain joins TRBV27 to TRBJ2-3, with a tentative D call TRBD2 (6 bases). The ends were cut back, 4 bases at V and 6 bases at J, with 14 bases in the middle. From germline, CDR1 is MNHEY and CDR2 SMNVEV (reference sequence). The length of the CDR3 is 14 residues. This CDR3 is CASSYRLGGDTQYF. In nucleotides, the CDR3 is TGTGCCAGCAGTTATAGACTAGGAGGCGATACGCAGTATTTT.

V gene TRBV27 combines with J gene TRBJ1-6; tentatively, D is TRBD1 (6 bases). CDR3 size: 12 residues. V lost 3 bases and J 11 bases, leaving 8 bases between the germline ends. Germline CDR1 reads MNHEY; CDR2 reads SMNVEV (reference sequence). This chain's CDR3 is CASSFRGAPLHF. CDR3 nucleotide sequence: TGTGCCAGCAGTTTCAGGGGTGCACCCCTCCACTTT.

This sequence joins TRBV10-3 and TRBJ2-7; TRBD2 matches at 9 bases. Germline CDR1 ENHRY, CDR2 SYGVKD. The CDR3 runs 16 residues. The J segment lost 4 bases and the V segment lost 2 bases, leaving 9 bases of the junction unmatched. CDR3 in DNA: TGTGCCATCAGTGAGGCGAAGAGACTAGCGGCTTACGAGCAGTACTTC. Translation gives CAISEAKRLAAYEQYF.

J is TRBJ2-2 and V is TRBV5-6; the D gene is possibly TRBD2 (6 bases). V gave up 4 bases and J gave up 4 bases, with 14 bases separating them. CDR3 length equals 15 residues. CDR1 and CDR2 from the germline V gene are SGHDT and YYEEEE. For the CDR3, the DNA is TGTGCCAGCAGCGTCTTCGGGACTGCCACCGGGGAGCTGTTTTTT. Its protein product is CASSVFGTATGELFF.

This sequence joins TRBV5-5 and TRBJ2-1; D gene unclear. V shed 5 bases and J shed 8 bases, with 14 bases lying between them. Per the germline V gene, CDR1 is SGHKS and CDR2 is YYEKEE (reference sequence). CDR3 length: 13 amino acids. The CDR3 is CASRKWAVDEQFF. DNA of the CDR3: TGTGCCAGCAGGAAATGGGCTGTTGATGAGCAGTTCTTC.

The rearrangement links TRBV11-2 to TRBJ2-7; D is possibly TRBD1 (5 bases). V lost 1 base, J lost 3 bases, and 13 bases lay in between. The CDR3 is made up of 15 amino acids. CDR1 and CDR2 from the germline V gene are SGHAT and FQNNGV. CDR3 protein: CASSLVYRQFYEQYF. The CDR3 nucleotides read TGTGCCAGCAGCTTAGTCTACAGGCAGTTCTACGAGCAGTACTTC.

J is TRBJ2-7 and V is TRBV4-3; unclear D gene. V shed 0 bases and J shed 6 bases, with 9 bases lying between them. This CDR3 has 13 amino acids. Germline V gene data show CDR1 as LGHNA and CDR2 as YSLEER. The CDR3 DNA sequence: TGCGCCAGCAGCCAAGATAGCAGTGGCGAGCAGTACTTC. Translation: CASSQDSSGEQYF.

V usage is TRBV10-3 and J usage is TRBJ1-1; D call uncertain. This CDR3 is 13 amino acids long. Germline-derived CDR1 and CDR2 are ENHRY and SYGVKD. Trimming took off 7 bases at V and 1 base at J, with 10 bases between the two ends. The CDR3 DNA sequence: TGTGCCATCAAAAGGGAGTCGAACACTGAAGCTTTCTTT. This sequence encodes CAIKRESNTEAFF.